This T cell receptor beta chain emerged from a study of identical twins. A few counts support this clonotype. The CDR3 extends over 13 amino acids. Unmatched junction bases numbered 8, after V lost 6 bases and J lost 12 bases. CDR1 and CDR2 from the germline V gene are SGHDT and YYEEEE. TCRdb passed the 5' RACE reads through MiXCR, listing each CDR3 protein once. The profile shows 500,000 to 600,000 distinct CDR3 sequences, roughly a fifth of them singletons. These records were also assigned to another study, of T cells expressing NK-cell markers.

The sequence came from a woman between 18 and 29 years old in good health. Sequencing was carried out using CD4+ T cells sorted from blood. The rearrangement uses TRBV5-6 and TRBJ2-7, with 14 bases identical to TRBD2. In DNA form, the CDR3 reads TGTGCCAGCAAGAAGGGACTAGCGGGAGATCGGTACTTC. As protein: CASKKGLAGDRYF.